This paragraph reports one T cell receptor (beta chain). The antigen remains unidentified. These data originate in a study of siplizumab effects on memory and regulatory T cells. Findings and caveats of the study: Whether proliferating Tregs in siplizumab cultures suppress was not functionally confirmed. Some alloreactive sequences were traceable to unstimulated CD4+ memory cells, and siplizumab significantly reduced them. Greater diversity than memory cells seemed evident in naive T cells, which also appeared to be major alloresponse contributors. No assignable naive or memory phenotype existed for roughly 75-97% of proliferating CD4+ or CD8+ clones.

Libraries were prepared by immunoSEQ multiplex PCR; TCRdb keeps only in-frame clonotypes and omits some of them. The sample includes about 87,000 clones, 94% of them seen just once. CDR1 and CDR2 from the germline V gene are SGDLS and YYNGEE. Trimming took 1 base from V and 0 from J, leaving 6 bases between them. The CDR3 loop spans 14 amino acids. The receptor's source is a human donor in good health. The chain is built from TRBV9 and TRBJ2-3; TRBD2 might be the D (6 bases). The sample was non-Treg CD4+ T cells sorted from blood. CDR3 in amino acids: CASSVLASTDTQYF. The CDR3 DNA follows: TGTGCCAGCAGCGTACTAGCGAGCACAGATACGCAGTATTTT. Combining the CDR3 with reference TRBV9 and TRBJ2-3 gives the whole variable domain DSGVTQTPKHLITATGQRVTLRCSPRSGDLSVYWYQQSLDQGLQFLIQYYNGEERAKGNILERFSAQQFPDLHSELNLSSLELGDSALYFCASSVLASTDTQYFGPGTRLTVL.